This TCR beta chain originates from a study of sequential checkpoint blockade in melanoma. The V gene's germline CDR1 is SGHAT and CDR2 FQDESV (reference sequence). The CDR3 is 14 residues long. The ends were cut back, 2 bases at V and 5 bases at J, with 7 bases in the middle. The method was immunoSEQ multiplex PCR; TCRdb's version includes in-frame clones alone and lacks a portion of them. The repertoire holds approximately 26,000 clones, roughly 80% seen once, with roughly a fifth in the top ten. Treatment: randomized to nivolumab then ipilimumab (arm A) or the reverse (arm B). PBMC sorting kept live CD3+CD8+ cells without CD19 or CD56.

The source was CD8+ T cells sorted from blood (inferred from file names), collected from a patient given nivolumab and ipilimumab in sequence. This receptor was identified in a human donor with melanoma. The chain recombines TRBV11-1 with TRBJ1-6; TRBD1 might be the D (5 bases). The CDR3 protein is CASSLRGNNSPLHF. DNA of the CDR3: TGTGCCAGCAGCTTAAGGGGTAATAATTCACCCCTCCACTTT.